The 32 T cell receptor beta chains below come from one sample, sequenced in a study of cytomegalovirus exposure and HLA in healthy donors. It was with 60 Vbeta and 13 Jbeta primers that the PCR ran. Assay used: immunoSEQ multiplex PCR; TCRdb lists only in-frame clones, some missing. Altogether roughly 200,000 clones are present, around 77% being singletons, with the ten largest covering 2.9%. What was sequenced was PBMCs. These receptors originate from a woman aged 25 to 39 in good health and CMV-seronegative.

The chain links TRBV5-1 to TRBJ2-7; D might be TRBD1 (6 bases). The V and J ends lost 10 bases and 0 bases respectively, with 14 bases between them. CDR1 and CDR2 from the germline V gene are SGHRS and YFSETQ. The CDR3 sequence is 13 residues long. The CDR3 bases are TGCGCCTCAGGGGAACGGCCCTCCTACGAGCAGTACTTC. Translation gives CASGERPSYEQYF.

In its sample, this clone was seen a few times. The rearrangement joins TRBV28 to TRBJ1-2; 11 bases fit TRBD1. Germline CDR1 and CDR2: MDHEN and SYDVKM. The CDR3 length is 14 residues. The trim removed 6 bases at V and 5 bases at J, leaving 5 bases unmatched. Here the CDR3 reads CASRTGQGAYGYTF. The DNA for the CDR3 is TGTGCCAGCAGGACCGGACAGGGGGCATATGGCTACACCTTC.

This clone was counted a single time. J is TRBJ2-1 and V is TRBV30; the match to TRBD2 covers 13 bases. Germline V CDR1 and CDR2: GTSNPN, SVGIG (reference sequence). This CDR3 contains 17 residues. V dropped 4 bases and J dropped 7; count of bases not matched to a gene: 13. In DNA form, the CDR3 reads TGTGCCTGGAACCTGCCCTTGACTAGCGGGAGGATTAATGAGCAGTTCTTC. This gives the protein CAWNLPLTSGRINEQFF.

The chain joins TRBV9 to TRBJ2-3, with D unresolved. V shed 0 bases and J shed 1 base, with 6 bases lying between them. The CDR3 spans 14 residues. Germline V gene sequence: CDR1 SGDLS, CDR2 YYNGEE. CDR3 bases: TGTGCCAGCAGCGTAGATCGGGGCACAGATACGCAGTATTTT. It is translated as CASSVDRGTDTQYF.

The table lists this clone with a few counts. This CDR3 reads CASSLPGQGNTEAFF. CDR3 DNA: TGTGCCAGCAGCTTGCCGGGACAGGGGAACACTGAAGCTTTCTTT. The chain carries TRBV5-6 and TRBJ1-1, with 9 bases identical to TRBD1. The V gene end was trimmed by 1 base and the J gene end by 1 base; junction bases not matched to a gene: 2. Germline assignment: CDR1 SGHDT and CDR2 YYEEEE. This CDR3 region has 15 residues.

This clone was observed once. The V call is TRBV28, the J call TRBJ1-4; 8 nucleotides match TRBD1. The germline V gene has CDR1 MDHEN and CDR2 SYDVKM. V trimming: 2 bases; J trimming: 8 bases; junction bases outside the gene matches: 7. This CDR3 region has 15 residues. The CDR3: CASSLPYGQGEKLFF. In DNA, the CDR3 is TGTGCCAGCAGTTTACCCTACGGACAGGGCGAAAAACTGTTTTTT.

V and J are TRBV28 and TRBJ1-5; weak D call: TRBD1 (6 bases). This CDR3 region has 15 residues. V lost 3 bases to trimming and J lost 2 bases, with 11 bases between them. Germline V gene data show CDR1 as MDHEN and CDR2 as SYDVKM. This CDR3 is CASSFGQLGNQPQHF. CDR3 coding DNA: TGTGCCAGCAGTTTCGGACAGCTGGGCAATCAGCCCCAGCATTTT.

The chain couples TRBV7-9 to TRBJ2-5; D perhaps matches TRBD2 (6 bases). Trimming removed 3 bases from V and 1 base from J, with 12 bases in between. In germline, CDR1 is SEHNR, CDR2 FQNEAQ (reference sequence). The CDR3 contains 15 residues. In DNA form, the CDR3 reads TGTGCCAGCAGCTTTGAGGGACTCTTCCAAGAGACCCAGTACTTC. Its protein product is CASSFEGLFQETQYF. The full variable domain, completed using reference TRBV7-9 and TRBJ2-5, is DTGVSQNPRHKITKRGQNVTFRCDPISEHNRLYWYRQTLGQGPEFLTYFQNEAQLEKSRLLSDRFSAERPKGSFSTLEIQRTEQGDSAMYLCASSFEGLFQETQYFGPGTRLLVL.

This clone was picked up one time. The rearrangement links TRBV6-5 to TRBJ2-7, with 7 bases aligning to TRBD2. J lost 2 bases, V lost 0 bases, and 7 bases had no gene match. This CDR3 is built from 16 residues. Per germline, CDR1 MNHEY and CDR2 SVGAGI. The CDR3 region is CASSYSTGGTPYEQYF. CDR3 coding DNA: TGTGCCAGCAGTTACTCGACGGGGGGAACCCCCTACGAGCAGTACTTC.

This rearrangement joins TRBV10-3 to TRBJ2-2, with 9 bases that match TRBD1. Germline values: CDR1 ENHRY, CDR2 SYGVKD. The CDR3 is 14 amino acids. J lost 4 bases, V lost 10 bases, and 7 bases had no gene match. The CDR3 DNA is TGTGCCAACCGACAGGGGGGTTCCACCGGGGAGCTGTTTTTT. Translation gives CANRQGGSTGELFF.

A word on this clone: One end of the junction does not line up with germline, which may come from a read error. The chain uses TRBV18 and TRBJ1-2, with D unclear. The CDR3 spans 17 residues. The V gene's germline CDR1 is KGHSH and CDR2 LQKENI. CDR3 region: CASSPASLFPADYGYPF. The CDR3 DNA reads TGTGCCAGCTCACCAGCCTCCTTATTCCCGGCGGACTATGGCTACCCCTTC.

The chain joins TRBV10-3 to TRBJ2-7; TRBD1 matches at 8 bases. The CDR3 has 14 amino acids. Germline CDR1 is ENHRY and CDR2 is SYGVKD. V shed 5 bases, J shed 3 bases, and the junction held 6 bases outside the gene matches. The CDR3 is CAISRTGLGYEQYF. CDR3 coding DNA: TGTGCCATCAGTCGGACAGGGTTGGGCTACGAGCAGTACTTC.

The sample holds one count of this clone. V and J are TRBV7-3 and TRBJ2-1; 8 bases are a match to TRBD1. Losses at the gene ends were 5 bases for V and 8 bases for J; bases not matched to a gene: 11. The germline CDR1 and CDR2 sequences are SGHTA and FQGTGA. This CDR3 has 15 residues. The CDR3: CASSAGGAIFYEQFF. The CDR3 coding sequence is TGTGCCAGCAGCGCAGGGGGCGCGATATTCTATGAGCAGTTCTTC. Complete variable domain (other parts from reference TRBV7-3 and TRBJ2-1): GAGVSQTPSNKVTEKGKYVELRCDPISGHTALYWYRQSLGQGPEFLIYFQGTGAADDSGLPNDRFFAVRPEGSVSTLKIQRTERGDSAVYLCASSAGGAIFYEQFFGPGTRLTVL.

J is TRBJ2-3 and V is TRBV4-2; a weak D match, TRBD2 (6 bases). CDR1 and CDR2 (germline): LGHNA, YNFKEQ. The CDR3 is made up of 15 amino acids. V shed 0 bases and J shed 8 bases, with 15 bases lying between them. CDR3 coding DNA: TGTGCCAGCAGCCAAGATCTTGTCGATAGCGGTACGCAGTATTTT. Translated, it gives CASSQDLVDSGTQYF.

The V and J genes are TRBV4-1 and TRBJ2-7; 12 bases line up with TRBD2. Trimming removed 2 bases from V and 6 bases from J; junction bases left unmatched: 8. Per the germline V gene, CDR1 is MGHRA and CDR2 is YSYEKL. The CDR3 runs to 16 residues. The CDR3 DNA reads as TGCGCCAGCAGCCAACCTACTAGCGGGAGGTTATTCGAGCAGTACTTC. Its protein product is CASSQPTSGRLFEQYF.

V and J are TRBV25-1 and TRBJ2-1; TRBD1 agrees at 7 bases. Germline V lookup: CDR1 MGHDK, CDR2 SYGVNS. The CDR3 contains 16 residues. V shed 4 bases and J 2 bases; nucleotides not matched to a gene: 8. The CDR3 loop reads CASSGSGTVPYNEQFF. The DNA for the CDR3 is TGTGCCAGCAGTGGGTCCGGGACAGTCCCCTACAATGAGCAGTTCTTC.

This clone came up a few times. The chain uses TRBV30 and TRBJ2-3; 10 nucleotides line up with TRBD2. CDR1 is GTSNPN, CDR2 SVGIG, per germline (reference sequence). CDR3 length: 15 amino acids. V lost 1 base, J lost 4 bases, and 5 bases stayed unmatched. This chain's CDR3 is CAWSELAGVPDTQYF. The CDR3 nucleotides read TGTGCCTGGAGTGAGCTAGCGGGGGTACCAGATACGCAGTATTTT.

The chain carries TRBV11-2 and TRBJ2-5; D may be TRBD1 (7 bases). V lost 5 bases to trimming and J lost 4 bases, with 11 bases between them. This CDR3 comprises 13 residues. Germline CDR1 SGHAT, CDR2 FQNNGV. The CDR3 region has the DNA TGTGCCAGCAGCCTTCAGGGGGGAGAGACCCAGTACTTC. Amino acids: CASSLQGGETQYF.

The chain employs TRBV28 and TRBJ1-2; 8 bases align to TRBD1. Looked up from germline, CDR1 is MDHEN and CDR2 is SYDVKM. The CDR3 runs 19 residues. V lost 4 bases and J lost 4; bases outside the gene matches: 20. The CDR3, as DNA: TGTGCCAGCAGTTATTTAGGCACCGGACAGGGTGGTGCGAGCTATGGCTACACCTTC. This translates into CASSYLGTGQGGASYGYTF.

Concerning this clone: At one end the junction does not follow the germline gene, possibly because of a read error. The chain carries TRBV7-7 and TRBJ2-2; 12 positions agree with TRBD2. CDR1 SSHAT and CDR2 FNYEAQ come from the germline V gene (reference sequence). The CDR3 is made up of 15 amino acids. CDR3 sequence reads: CASSSSGGVSGELFF. CDR3 nucleotides: TGTGCTAGCAGCTCTAGCGGGGGGGTATCCGGGGAGCTGTTTTTT.

As concerns this clone: Other DNA sequences within the sample encode an identical CDR3. J is TRBJ2-1 and V is TRBV2; TRBD2 aligns across 12 bases. The germline gives CDR1 SNHLY, CDR2 FYNNEI. The J segment lost 6 bases and the V segment lost 3 bases, leaving 3 bases of the junction unmatched. The CDR3 extends over 15 amino acids. The CDR3 nucleotides are TGTGCCAGCAGTGAGGAACTAGCGGGAGGCAATGAGCAGTTCTTC. It is translated as CASSEELAGGNEQFF.

This clone turned up a few times. The chain links TRBV2 to TRBJ1-2; D gene ambiguous. V lost 7 bases and J lost 5, with 8 bases in between. The CDR3 sequence is 11 residues long. The germline gives CDR1 SNHLY, CDR2 FYNNEI. CDR3 bases: TGTGCCAGCACGAGGCAGTATGGCTACACCTTC. It encodes CASTRQYGYTF.

The CDR3 spells CASSLAPRRAQETQYF. CDR3 in DNA: TGTGCCAGCAGCTTAGCCCCACGCAGGGCCCAAGAGACCCAGTACTTC. The chain uses TRBV7-6 and TRBJ2-5, with D tentatively TRBD1 (5 bases). The CDR3 covers 16 residues. Per the germline V gene, CDR1 is SGHVS and CDR2 is FNYEAQ. The germline V and J ends were trimmed by 0 bases and 1 base, with 12 bases remaining between them.

V and J are TRBV10-2 and TRBJ2-7; 9 bases are a match to TRBD1. CDR3 length equals 13 residues. The V gene's germline CDR1 is WSHSY and CDR2 SAAADI. The junction had 6 bases not matched to a gene; V was cut back by 8 bases and J by 4 bases. CDR3 sequence (DNA): TGCGCCAGCGGACCGGGACAGGGTTACGAGCAGTACTTC. This gives the protein CASGPGQGYEQYF.

The chain links TRBV19 to TRBJ1-2; 9 nucleotides line up with TRBD1. Germline V gene lookup returns CDR1 LNHDA and CDR2 SQIVND (reference sequence). This CDR3 comprises 16 residues. The trim removed 7 bases at V and 4 bases at J, leaving 13 bases unmatched. The CDR3 spells CASTSLYNRGPYGYTF. DNA of the CDR3: TGTGCCAGTACCTCACTCTACAACAGGGGGCCCTATGGCTACACCTTC.

This chain joins TRBV19 and TRBJ1-5; no clear D. Germline loops: CDR1 LNHDA, CDR2 SQIVND (reference sequence). The CDR3 has 14 residues. V dropped 4 bases and J dropped 1 base, with 8 bases sitting between them. The CDR3 nucleotides read TGTGCCAGTAGTAATATAGAAAGCAATCAGCCCCAGCATTTT. It translates to CASSNIESNQPQHF.

This clone was picked up a small number of times. The chain recombines TRBV7-9 with TRBJ2-1, with D possibly TRBD1 on 6 matching bases. Per germline, CDR1 SEHNR and CDR2 FQNEAQ (reference sequence). V dropped 5 bases and J dropped 6 bases, with 14 bases sitting between them. The CDR3 contains 14 residues. The CDR3, as DNA: TGTGCCAGCAGCCAGACAGGTACCGGCAATGAGCAGTTCTTC. It is translated as CASSQTGTGNEQFF.

The chain uses TRBV4-1 and TRBJ2-1, with 8 positions matching TRBD2. The CDR3 extends over 17 amino acids. Germline CDR1 MGHRA, CDR2 YSYEKL. Losses at the gene ends were 1 base for V and 7 bases for J; bases not matched to a gene: 12. The CDR3 DNA reads TGCGCCAGCAGCCAAGGCGGCGGGAGGAGAACGGGGAATGAGCAGTTCTTC. Amino acids: CASSQGGGRRTGNEQFF.

The chain combines TRBV29-1 with TRBJ2-7, with 11 bases identical to TRBD1. Losses at the gene ends were 5 bases for V and 9 bases for J; bases not matched to a gene: 9. In germline, CDR1 is SQVTM, CDR2 ANQGSEA. This CDR3 is 13 amino acids long. CDR3 nucleotide sequence: TGCAGCGTTCCCGGACAGGGGGCTGTAGGGCAGTACTTC. It encodes CSVPGQGAVGQYF.

The CDR3 region has the DNA TGTGCCAGCAGAAGGGAGGGCATAGTAGATACGCAGTATTTT. Translation: CASRREGIVDTQYF. The chain couples TRBV6-6 to TRBJ2-3; 7 nucleotides match TRBD2. Germline V gene data show CDR1 as MNHNY and CDR2 as SVGAGI (reference sequence). The ends lost 6 bases at V and 5 bases at J; junction bases unmatched: 8. This CDR3 region has 14 residues.

The chain is built from TRBV7-9 and TRBJ1-2, with a tentative D call TRBD1 (6 bases). Germline loops: CDR1 SEHNR, CDR2 FQNEAQ (reference sequence). Deletions cut 5 bases from V and 10 bases from J, with 23 bases between. There are 15 residues in the CDR3. The CDR3 sequence: CASSVFQQGKDSYTF. The DNA for the CDR3 is TGTGCCAGCAGCGTATTCCAACAGGGAAAAGATTCCTACACCTTC.

The chain employs TRBV6-6 and TRBJ2-3; unclear D gene. V was pared by 8 bases and J by 2 bases, with 17 bases between. The CDR3 contains 15 residues. From germline, CDR1 is MNHNY and CDR2 SVGAGI (reference sequence). This CDR3 is CASPPTGSLTDTQYF. DNA of the CDR3: TGTGCCAGCCCGCCGACCGGGTCCCTCACAGATACGCAGTATTTT.